This T cell receptor (beta chain) was obtained from a study of blood T cells in healthy people across ages. Overall study results and limits: A roughly linear fall in TCR beta diversity per million T cells was seen with increasing age. There were more naive CD4+ cells and higher diversity in long-lived donors than in aged donors.

On this clonotype itself: Its specificity is unknown.

The use of a sample-barcoded 5' primer and a J-beta primer mix characterized a second PCR of about 6 to 12 cycles. TCRdb reprocessed the 5' RACE reads with MiXCR, giving one entry per CDR3 protein. The table lists some 1.4 million distinct CDR3 sequences, roughly 40% of them singletons. The V end lost 1 base, the J end lost 7 bases, and 20 bases lay between the germline ends. From germline, CDR1 is SEHNR and CDR2 FQNEAQ (reference sequence). The CDR3 length is 16 residues. The sample providers were healthy Caucasian people from Russia, aged roughly 6 to 90. The rearrangement links TRBV7-9 to TRBJ2-7; D gene uncertain. The sequence was obtained from a woman aged 18-29 years in good health. Material: blood. This CDR3 reads CASSLGQDNPYNEQYF. The CDR3 DNA is TGTGCCAGCAGCTTAGGACAAGACAACCCCTACAATGAGCAGTACTTC.